This is a list of T cell receptor beta chains from one sample in a study of cytomegalovirus exposure and HLA in healthy donors. The data were produced by immunoSEQ multiplex PCR, yet TCRdb's version contains in-frame clones alone and is incomplete. This sample has about 160,000 clones; around four fifths occur once, and the top ten carry about 1.4%. Sequenced input: PBMCs. These receptors were taken from a woman in her 30s in good health and CMV-seronegative. The CDR3 runs from the conserved cysteine through the conserved F or W. D genes are given only for firm matches. Size is stated for part of the rows, as once, few or many counts, or as a class when the clone is expanded.

clone_size j_call d_call cdr3_length v_call cdr3_aa cdr3_nt
. TRBJ1-6 . 14 TRBV19 CASSESSYNSPLHF TGTGCCAGTAGTGAGAGCTCCTATAATTCACCCCTCCACTTT
few TRBJ1-5 TRBD1 14 TRBV18 CASSRGEVHQPQHF TGTGCCAGCTCCAGGGGGGAGGTTCATCAGCCCCAGCATTTT
. TRBJ2-3 . 16 TRBV9 CASSVGGTLSTDTQYF TGTGCCAGCAGCGTAGGAGGGACTCTTAGCACAGATACGCAGTATTTT
once TRBJ2-5 . 13 TRBV6-5 CASSLADQETQYF TGTGCCAGCAGTTTGGCAGATCAAGAGACCCAGTACTTC
. TRBJ1-2 TRBD1 16 TRBV5-1 CASSLAGTGANYGYTF TGCGCCAGCAGCTTGGCCGGGACAGGGGCTAACTATGGCTACACCTTC
. TRBJ2-5 TRBD2 14 TRBV10-2 CASRFGLGGETQYF TGCGCCAGCAGATTTGGACTAGGTGGAGAGACCCAGTACTTC
. TRBJ1-1 . 15 TRBV7-9 CASSLRTEGNTEAFF TGTGCCAGCAGCTTAAGGACAGAGGGGAACACTGAAGCTTTCTTT
. TRBJ1-5 . 13 TRBV29-1 CSVGGISNQPQHF TGCAGCGTTGGAGGGATTAGCAATCAGCCCCAGCATTTT
. TRBJ2-1 . 16 TRBV5-1 CASSAITGGDFDEQFF TGCGCCAGCAGCGCTATTACAGGGGGGGACTTCGATGAGCAGTTCTTC
few TRBJ2-1 . 14 TRBV6-4 CASSEGQTGNEQFF TGTGCCAGCAGTGAGGGACAAACCGGGAATGAGCAGTTCTTC
. TRBJ1-6 . 16 TRBV2 CASSVGAGSYNSPLHF TGTGCCAGCAGTGTAGGGGCCGGCTCCTATAATTCACCCCTCCACTTT
. TRBJ2-3 . 14 TRBV30 CAWSANHGTDTQYF TGTGCCTGGAGTGCCAATCATGGCACAGATACGCAGTATTTT
. TRBJ1-5 . 15 TRBV5-6 CASSLTGGSYQPQHF TGTGCCAGCAGCTTGACGGGCGGGTCGTATCAGCCCCAGCATTTT
. TRBJ1-1 TRBD1 15 TRBV27 CASTIRTGGATEAFF TGTGCCAGCACCATCCGGACAGGGGGCGCCACTGAAGCTTTCTTT
. TRBJ2-5 . 10 TRBV27 CATRWGEQYF TGTGCCACCCGGTGGGGAGAGCAGTACTTC
. TRBJ2-1 . 14 TRBV30 CAWRLYYQYNEQFF TGTGCCTGGAGGCTGTACTACCAGTACAATGAGCAGTTCTTC
. TRBJ1-5 . 14 TRBV6-1 CATSMGALRQPQHF TGTGCCACCTCCATGGGGGCTTTACGGCAGCCCCAGCATTTT
once TRBJ2-7 TRBD2 14 TRBV5-4 CASRAGGRSYEQYF TGTGCCAGCAGAGCGGGGGGACGATCCTACGAGCAGTACTTC
. TRBJ2-7 TRBD1 15 TRBV5-1 CASSLNPGQGYEQYF TGCGCCAGCAGCTTGAATCCAGGACAGGGATACGAGCAGTACTTC
. TRBJ1-1 . 12 TRBV6-5 CASKPGNTEAFF TGTGCCAGCAAGCCAGGGAACACTGAAGCTTTCTTT
. TRBJ2-7 . 16 TRBV7-2 CASSLRARGLGYEQYF TGTGCCAGCAGCTTAAGGGCGAGGGGGTTAGGCTACGAGCAGTACTTC
. TRBJ1-1 TRBD1 13 TRBV7-9 CASSAGTGGEAFF TGTGCCAGCAGCGCTGGGACAGGTGGTGAAGCTTTCTTT
. TRBJ2-7 . 15 TRBV5-5 CASSLGQDFFYEQYF TGTGCCAGCAGCTTGGGCCAGGACTTCTTCTACGAGCAGTACTTC
. TRBJ1-2 TRBD1 14 TRBV18 CASSPPGQQNGYTF TGTGCCAGCTCCCCGCCGGGACAGCAAAATGGCTACACCTTC
once TRBJ1-2 TRBD1 16 TRBV10-3 CAISEENTGANYGYTF TGTGCCATCAGTGAGGAGAATACAGGGGCTAACTATGGCTACACCTTC
. TRBJ2-6 TRBD1 17 TRBV7-9 CASSRGGTGSGANVLTF TGTGCCAGCAGCCGTGGGGGGACAGGGTCTGGGGCCAACGTCCTGACTTTC
. TRBJ2-1 . 14 TRBV5-4 CASTPRGTYNEQFF TGTGCCAGCACCCCACGGGGAACCTACAATGAGCAGTTCTTC
once TRBJ1-1 . 12 TRBV29-1 CSVGNRAIEAFF TGCAGCGTTGGAAACAGAGCTATTGAAGCTTTCTTT
. TRBJ1-1 TRBD1 12 TRBV7-9 CASSGQGSEAFF TGTGCCAGCAGCGGACAGGGTTCTGAAGCTTTCTTT
few TRBJ2-1 TRBD2 16 TRBV7-2 CASSLRTSGIYNEQFF TGTGCCAGCAGCCTTCGGACTAGCGGAATTTACAATGAGCAGTTCTTC
. TRBJ2-1 . 18 TRBV7-8 CASTPPGGASGPYNEQFF TGTGCCAGCACCCCGCCAGGGGGGGCTAGCGGGCCCTACAATGAGCAGTTCTTC